Below are 20 T cell receptor beta chains sequenced from a single sample in a study of blood T cell repertoires in COVID-19. The repertoire was sequenced with immunoSEQ multiplex PCR; TCRdb's copy has only in-frame clones and lacks some. Among under 200,000 clones listed, over 75% were seen once. The sample was PBMCs or T cells enriched from blood (not recorded which). The source of these receptors is a woman aged 45-65 years who had recovered from COVID-19.

The V and J genes are TRBV19 and TRBJ1-1, with 8 bases matching TRBD1. The CDR3 has 15 amino acids. CDR1 is LNHDA, CDR2 SQIVND, per germline (reference sequence). Losses at the gene ends were 4 bases for V and 4 bases for J; bases not matched to a gene: 8. For the CDR3, the DNA is TGTGCCAGTAGTAAGGACAGGGAGGGTGGCACTGAAGCTTTCTTT. Amino acids: CASSKDREGGTEAFF.

CDR3 nucleotide sequence: TGTGCCAGCAGCCCTGGGTCGGGGGGACCTTACAATGAGCAGTTCTTC. As protein: CASSPGSGGPYNEQFF. The chain recombines TRBV5-4 with TRBJ2-1; 7 nucleotides align to TRBD2. CDR3 length equals 16 residues. J was trimmed by 4 bases and V by 4 bases; bases with no gene match: 11. CDR1 is SGHNT, CDR2 YYREEE, per germline (reference sequence).

V gene TRBV10-2 combines with J gene TRBJ1-1; TRBD1 might be the D (6 bases). V was shortened by 8 bases and J by 3 bases, with 10 bases between the two germline ends. The CDR3 covers 12 residues. Germline V lookup: CDR1 WSHSY, CDR2 SAAADI. CDR3 nucleotide sequence: TGCGCCAGCCTCGGACAGTACACTGAAGCTTTCTTT. It specifies CASLGQYTEAFF.

V and J are TRBV5-5 and TRBJ2-2; 10 bases align to TRBD1. The V gene end was trimmed by 4 bases and the J gene end by 7 bases; junction bases not matched to a gene: 7. Germline loops: CDR1 SGHKS, CDR2 YYEKEE (reference sequence). This CDR3 has 15 amino acids. The CDR3 spells CASSDDRGRVGELFF. The CDR3 DNA follows: TGTGCCAGCAGCGACGACAGGGGGCGCGTCGGGGAGCTGTTTTTT.

This chain connects TRBV7-9 to TRBJ2-7; the match to TRBD2 covers 11 bases. V gave up 1 base and J gave up 4 bases; unmatched junction bases: 3. Germline loops: CDR1 SEHNR, CDR2 FQNEAQ (reference sequence). The length of the CDR3 is 15 residues. The CDR3: CASSLVAGGPYEQYF. The CDR3 DNA reads TGTGCCAGCAGCTTAGTAGCGGGAGGGCCATACGAGCAGTACTTC. The variable domain in full, with the rest retrieved from reference TRBV7-9 and TRBJ2-7, is DTGVSQNPRHKITKRGQNVTFRCDPISEHNRLYWYRQTLGQGPEFLTYFQNEAQLEKSRLLSDRFSAERPKGSFSTLEIQRTEQGDSAMYLCASSLVAGGPYEQYFGPGTRLTVT.

The chain links TRBV28 to TRBJ1-1; D is unresolved. Between the trimmed V and J ends, which lost 10 bases and 0 bases, there was a span of 6 bases. The germline gives CDR1 MDHEN, CDR2 SYDVKM. The CDR3 is 11 amino acids. DNA for the CDR3: TGTGCCACCGGGGTGAACACTGAAGCTTTCTTT. Translation gives CATGVNTEAFF. Supplemented by reference TRBV28 and TRBJ1-1, the full variable domain reads DVKVTQSSRYLVKRTGEKVFLECVQDMDHENMFWYRQDPGLGLRLIYFSYDVKMKEKGDIPEGYSVSREKKERFSLILESASTNQTSMYLCATGVNTEAFFGQGTRLTVV.

The chain combines TRBV27 with TRBJ1-1; D is possibly TRBD1 (5 bases). V was pared by 4 bases and J by 2 bases, with 20 bases between. The CDR3 covers 17 residues. CDR1 and CDR2 from the germline V gene are MNHEY and SMNVEV (reference sequence). The CDR3: CASSSSRRQGVNTEAFF. The CDR3 coding sequence is TGTGCCAGCAGTTCCTCGCGGAGACAAGGGGTTAACACTGAAGCTTTCTTT.

This clone came up once. The rearrangement joins TRBV6-5 to TRBJ2-7; D gene ambiguous. Per the germline V gene, CDR1 is MNHEY and CDR2 is SVGAGI. With 10 bases removed from V and 1 base from J, the gap between germline ends came to 11 bases. The CDR3 runs 12 residues. CDR3 bases: TGTGCCACCTCCCGTCTTTCCTACGAGCAGTACTTC. As protein: CATSRLSYEQYF.

The V gene is TRBV11-3, the J gene TRBJ2-1; 12 positions agree with TRBD2. The germline gives CDR1 SGHNT, CDR2 YENEEA. With V trimmed by 4 bases and J by 6 bases, 7 bases remained unmatched. The CDR3 totals 16 residues. The CDR3 nucleotides are TGTGCCAGCAGCTGGACTAGCGGGAAGAAGGGCAATGAGCAGTTCTTC. Amino acid sequence: CASSWTSGKKGNEQFF.

The CDR3: CASSQGQGTTYEQYF. In DNA form, the CDR3 reads TGTGCCAGCAGCCAGGGACAGGGGACTACCTACGAGCAGTACTTC. The chain uses TRBV14 and TRBJ2-7; 10 bases fit TRBD1. CDR3 length: 15 amino acids. The V segment lost 3 bases and the J segment 2 bases; nucleotides outside the gene matches: 4. Germline loops: CDR1 SGHDN, CDR2 FVKESK.

This chain joins TRBV5-1 and TRBJ2-2; D might be TRBD2 (5 bases). Trimming pared 0 bases from V and 2 bases from J, leaving 8 bases between. Germline values: CDR1 SGHRS, CDR2 YFSETQ. There are 15 residues in the CDR3. CDR3 sequence reads: CASSLAGLNTGELFF. The CDR3 DNA follows: TGCGCCAGCAGCTTGGCAGGACTTAACACCGGGGAGCTGTTTTTT. Looking up the rest from reference TRBV5-1 and TRBJ2-2 gives the full variable domain: KAGVTQTPRYLIKTRGQQVTLSCSPISGHRSVSWYQQTPGQGLQFLFEYFSETQRNKGNFPGRFSGRQFSNSRSEMNVSTLELGDSALYLCASSLAGLNTGELFFGEGSRLTVL.

The V gene is TRBV13, the J gene TRBJ2-7; D remains unclear. This CDR3 contains 14 residues. V was cut by 2 bases and J by 2 bases, with 10 bases left in between. Germline loops: CDR1 PRHDT, CDR2 FYEKMQ (reference sequence). The CDR3, as DNA: TGTGCCAGCAGCTTACAGGTGAATGCCTACGAGCAGTACTTC. Translated: CASSLQVNAYEQYF.

The chain recombines TRBV18 with TRBJ1-5, with 8 bases aligning to TRBD1. The CDR3 is 14 amino acids. CDR1 and CDR2 (germline): KGHSH, LQKENI. Germline trimming cut 2 bases from V and 9 bases from J; bases unmatched to any gene: 6. The CDR3 bases are TGTGCCAGCTCACCAAACGGACAGGGACTGCCCCAGCATTTT. It encodes CASSPNGQGLPQHF. Supplemented by reference TRBV18 and TRBJ1-5, the full variable domain reads NAGVMQNPRHLVRRRGQEARLRCSPMKGHSHVYWYRQLPEEGLKFMVYLQKENIIDESGMPKERFSAEFPKEGPSILRIQQVVRGDSAAYFCASSPNGQGLPQHFGDGTRLSIL.

The table lists this clone with a few counts. V gene TRBV5-4 combines with J gene TRBJ1-2; TRBD1 is a possible D gene (5 bases). The length of the CDR3 is 13 residues. Trimming took off 4 bases at V and 8 bases at J, with 15 bases between the two ends. Germline assignment: CDR1 SGHNT and CDR2 YYREEE (reference sequence). The DNA of the CDR3 is TGTGCCAGCAGCCTCCAGGGTGTGTTCGGCTACACCTTC. Translation: CASSLQGVFGYTF. The full variable domain, completed using reference TRBV5-4 and TRBJ1-2, is ETGVTQSPTHLIKTRGQQVTLRCSSQSGHNTVSWYQQALGQGPQFIFQYYREEENGRGNFPPRFSGLQFPNYSSELNVNALELDDSALYLCASSLQGVFGYTFGSGTRLTVV.

This chain links TRBV6-5 with TRBJ1-5; tentatively, D is TRBD1 (6 bases). V lost 7 bases, J lost 2 bases, and 9 bases lay in between. The germline gives CDR1 MNHEY, CDR2 SVGAGI. The CDR3 sequence is 13 residues long. Here the CDR3 DNA reads TGTGCCAGCAATCACAGGGGCAATCAGCCCCAGCATTTT. Amino acid sequence: CASNHRGNQPQHF.

The J gene is TRBJ2-1, the V gene TRBV11-2; possibly TRBD2 for D (6 bases). This CDR3 contains 15 residues. The V and J ends lost 0 bases and 4 bases respectively, with 10 bases between them. Germline V CDR1 and CDR2: SGHAT, FQNNGV. The CDR3 nucleotides read TGTGCCAGCAGCTTAGATAGCGGAATTTACAATGAGCAGTTCTTC. Its translation is CASSLDSGIYNEQFF.

In its sample, this clone was seen once. V usage is TRBV7-9 and J usage is TRBJ2-1; perhaps TRBD2 as D (6 bases). This CDR3 comprises 18 residues. With 5 bases removed from V and 4 bases from J, the gap between germline ends came to 24 bases. Germline V CDR1 and CDR2: SEHNR, FQNEAQ (reference sequence). This chain's CDR3 is CASSPGSRTLKIYNEQFF. The CDR3 DNA reads as TGTGCCAGCAGCCCCGGGAGCCGCACTCTAAAAATTTACAATGAGCAGTTCTTC.

This chain joins TRBV15 and TRBJ2-7, with TRBD2 identical over 9 bases. The CDR3 consists of 18 residues. Per the germline V gene, CDR1 is LNHNV and CDR2 is YYDKDF (reference sequence). V shed 0 bases, J shed 3 bases, and the junction held 12 bases outside the gene matches. The CDR3 region is CATSRELAGVGGGYEQYF. CDR3 nucleotides: TGTGCCACCAGCAGAGAATTAGCGGGAGTCGGAGGGGGCTACGAGCAGTACTTC.

V gene TRBV6-5 combines with J gene TRBJ1-5; weak D call: TRBD1 (6 bases). Trimming took off 7 bases at V and 3 bases at J, with 10 bases between the two ends. CDR3 size: 13 residues. Germline CDR1 reads MNHEY; CDR2 reads SVGAGI. The CDR3 loop reads CASTTGPNQPQHF. Here the CDR3 DNA reads TGTGCCAGCACAACAGGGCCCAATCAGCCCCAGCATTTT.

The V gene is TRBV11-3, the J gene TRBJ1-1; 11 nucleotides match TRBD1. This CDR3 spans 14 amino acids. The trim removed 5 bases at V and 6 bases at J, leaving 5 bases unmatched. Looked up from germline, CDR1 is SGHNT and CDR2 is YENEEA. This CDR3 is CASSPGQGVSEAFF. The CDR3, as DNA: TGTGCCAGCAGCCCGGGACAGGGGGTCTCTGAAGCTTTCTTT.